This T cell receptor (beta chain) was retrieved from a study of blood T cell repertoires in COVID-19. Turning to the study itself: Sample material is recorded as cDNA or gDNA derived from T cells, B-cell-depleted T cells, or PBMCs.

To note about this clone: Different DNA sequences within this sample yield the same CDR3.

Trimming removed 6 bases from V and 5 bases from J, with 4 bases in between. The CDR3 has 10 amino acids. Looked up from germline, CDR1 is MDHEN and CDR2 is SYDVKM. The study recruited people aged roughly 18 to 100 years across approximately 25 US areas. Before being deemed recovered, Cohort 3 donors had two negative PCRs, clearance, or symptom resolution. TCRdb's copy holds only in-frame clones and misses some; the assay was immunoSEQ multiplex PCR. The sample has some 170,000 clones, more than 80% seen once. The receptor's source is a man aged 35-49 years who had recovered from COVID-19. The rearrangement links TRBV28 to TRBJ1-2; D not resolved. The sequencing sample was made of PBMCs or T cells enriched from blood (not recorded which). CDR3 in amino acids: CASRLYGYTF. CDR3 bases: TGTGCCAGCAGACTATATGGCTACACCTTC.